A selection of T cell receptor beta chains follows, all from one sample in a study of technical replicates of blood from a few donors. Profiled with immunoSEQ multiplex PCR; TCRdb holds only in-frame clones, not every one. The top ten clones hold around an eighth of a sample with some 14,000 clones, around 86% of them seen once. The source material was PBMCs. These receptors originate from a human donor in good health. Each CDR3 is given with its conserved first and last residue. D genes are given only for firm matches. Part of the rows lack a size; the others show once, few, many or a class for expanded clones.

size	V	J	D	CDR3	DNA
-	TRBV6-1	TRBJ2-1	TRBD2	CASRVLAGVANEQFF	TGTGCCAGCAGGGTCCTAGCGGGAGTAGCCAATGAGCAGTTCTTC
few	TRBV30	TRBJ1-1	-	CAWSPTVMNTEAFF	TGTGCCTGGAGTCCAACTGTTATGAACACTGAAGCTTTCTTT
-	TRBV5-4	TRBJ2-2	TRBD1	CASSRGGQGTGSGELFF	TGTGCCAGCAGCCGTGGGGGACAGGGGACGGGATCCGGGGAGCTGTTTTTT
-	TRBV14	TRBJ2-7	-	CASSVVDPGEQYF	TGTGCCAGCAGCGTCGTGGACCCGGGGGAGCAGTACTTC
-	TRBV11-1	TRBJ2-7	TRBD2	CASSESGSLRYEQYF	TGTGCCAGCAGCGAAAGCGGGAGCCTTCGCTACGAGCAGTACTTC
-	TRBV21-1	TRBJ2-7	-	CASSKEGKTPRSYEQYF	TGTGCCAGCAGCAAAGAGGGGAAGACTCCGCGCTCCTACGAGCAGTACTTC
few	TRBV28	TRBJ1-5	-	CASTTTAGWPQHF	TGTGCCAGCACCACGACGGCGGGGTGGCCCCAGCATTTT
-	TRBV10-3	TRBJ2-3	TRBD1	CAISATDRRRGDTQYF	TGTGCCATCAGCGCAACGGACAGGCGGCGAGGGGATACGCAGTATTTT
-	TRBV7-9	TRBJ2-5	TRBD2	CASSSPGEGLETQYF	TGTGCCAGCAGCTCCCCCGGGGAGGGGCTGGAGACCCAGTACTTC
-	TRBV5-1	TRBJ2-3	-	CASSLDGADTQYF	TGCGCCAGCAGCTTGGACGGTGCGGATACGCAGTATTTT
-	TRBV7-8	TRBJ2-1	TRBD2	CASSLARSSGSGEQFF	TGTGCCAGCAGCTTAGCGCGTTCTAGCGGGAGTGGTGAGCAGTTCTTC
few	TRBV19	TRBJ2-2	TRBD2	CASSINGRGVAGELFF	TGTGCCAGTAGTATCAACGGGAGGGGAGTGGCCGGGGAGCTGTTTTTT
-	TRBV7-2	TRBJ2-7	-	CASSLGQGSGEQYF	TGTGCCAGCAGCTTAGGGCAGGGGAGTGGCGAGCAGTACTTC
-	TRBV6-1	TRBJ2-3	TRBD2	CASSEATSGRWYTQYF	TGTGCCAGCAGTGAGGCGACTAGCGGGAGATGGTATACGCAGTATTTT
-	TRBV5-1	TRBJ1-1	TRBD1	CASSLTTGTGTDEAFF	TGCGCCAGCAGCTTGACGACCGGGACAGGGACCGATGAAGCTTTCTTT